Included here is one T cell receptor (beta chain) sequence, with context. This sample is drawn from a study of blood T cell repertoires in COVID-19. Data came from immunoSEQ multiplex PCR; TCRdb stores just in-frame clones and leaves some out. This table has over 200,000 clones, roughly four fifths appearing once. Membership in each cohort depended on participant-reported clinical history. Resolution of symptoms, clearance, or two negative PCRs was present in recovered Cohort 3 donors. The CDR3 is 14 residues long. V dropped 1 base and J dropped 6 bases, with 12 bases sitting between them. Germline V gene data show CDR1 as SGHDN and CDR2 as FVKESK.

The sequence derives from a middle-aged man who had recovered from COVID-19. This rearrangement joins TRBV14 to TRBJ1-2; the D gene is possibly TRBD1 (5 bases). What was sequenced was PBMCs or T cells enriched from blood (not recorded which). The chain's CDR3 is CASSQAGVRHGYTF. For the CDR3, the DNA is TGTGCCAGCAGCCAAGCGGGGGTTCGGCATGGCTACACCTTC.